This T cell receptor (beta chain) was recovered during a study of T cell changes during pregnancy in multiple sclerosis. The germline V gene has CDR1 SGHNT and CDR2 YENEEA. This CDR3 contains 13 residues. The germline V and J ends were trimmed by 2 bases and 4 bases, with 8 bases remaining between them. Produced via immunoSEQ multiplex PCR; TCRdb's table is partial and in-frame only. The profile covers some 40,000 clones, with about nine tenths appearing a single time and over 0.3% taken by the ten largest. This sequence was found in a female donor in good health, enrolled as a control in a pregnancy study. The sequenced sample was CD4+ T cells from peripheral blood mononuclear cells, obtained in the third trimester of pregnancy. The chain has TRBV11-3 and TRBJ2-5, with D perhaps TRBD2 (6 bases). DNA of the CDR3: TGTGCCAGCAGCTTAATGGGAGGAGAGACCCAGTACTTC. Translating gives CASSLMGGETQYF.